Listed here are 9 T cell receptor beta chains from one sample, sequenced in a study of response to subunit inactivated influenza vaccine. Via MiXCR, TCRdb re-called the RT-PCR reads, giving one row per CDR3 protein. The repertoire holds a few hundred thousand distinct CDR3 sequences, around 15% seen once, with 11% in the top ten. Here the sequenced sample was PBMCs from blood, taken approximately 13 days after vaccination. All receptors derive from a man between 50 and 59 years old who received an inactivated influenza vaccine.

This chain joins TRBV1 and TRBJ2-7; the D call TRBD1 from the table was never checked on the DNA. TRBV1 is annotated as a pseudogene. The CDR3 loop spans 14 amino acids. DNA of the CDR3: TGTGCCAGCAGCCCCGGGCAAGTCAGCTACGAGCAGTACTTC. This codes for CASSPGQVSYEQYF.

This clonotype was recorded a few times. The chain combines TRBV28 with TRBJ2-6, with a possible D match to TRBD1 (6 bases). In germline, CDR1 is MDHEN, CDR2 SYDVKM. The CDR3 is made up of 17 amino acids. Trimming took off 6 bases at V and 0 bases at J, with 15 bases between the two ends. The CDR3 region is CASSPRQVFSGANVLTF. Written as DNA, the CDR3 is TGTGCCAGCAGCCCTCGACAGGTTTTCTCTGGGGCCAACGTCCTGACTTTC.

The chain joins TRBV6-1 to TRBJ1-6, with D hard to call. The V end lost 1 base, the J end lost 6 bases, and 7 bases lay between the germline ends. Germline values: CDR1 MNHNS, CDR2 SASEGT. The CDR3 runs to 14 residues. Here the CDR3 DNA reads TGTGCCAGCAGTGAAGTGGGAGGTAATTCACCCCTCCACTTT. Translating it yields CASSEVGGNSPLHF.

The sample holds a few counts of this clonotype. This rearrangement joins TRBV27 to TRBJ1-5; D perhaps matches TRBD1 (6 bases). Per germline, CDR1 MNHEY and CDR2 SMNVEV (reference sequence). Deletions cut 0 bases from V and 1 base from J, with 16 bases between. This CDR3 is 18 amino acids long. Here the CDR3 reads CASSLSPWGGGSNQPQHF. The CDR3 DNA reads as TGTGCCAGCAGTTTATCACCTTGGGGGGGCGGAAGCAATCAGCCCCAGCATTTT.

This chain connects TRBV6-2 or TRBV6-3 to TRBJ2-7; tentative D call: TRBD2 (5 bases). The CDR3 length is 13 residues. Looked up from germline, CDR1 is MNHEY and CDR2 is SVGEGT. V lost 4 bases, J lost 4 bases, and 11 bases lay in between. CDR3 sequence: CASSSPGEYEQYF. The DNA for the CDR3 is TGTGCCAGCAGTTCCCCCGGGGAATACGAGCAGTACTTC.

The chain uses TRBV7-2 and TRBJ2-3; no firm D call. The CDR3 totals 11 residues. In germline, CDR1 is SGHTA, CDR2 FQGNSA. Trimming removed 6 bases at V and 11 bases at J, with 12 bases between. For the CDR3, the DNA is TGTGCCAGCAGGGGCTTAATGGGGCAGTATTTT. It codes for CASRGLMGQYF. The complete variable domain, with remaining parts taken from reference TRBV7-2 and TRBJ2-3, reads GAGVSQSPSNKVTEKGKDVELRCDPISGHTALYWYRQSLGQGLEFLIYFQGNSAPDKSGLPSDRFSAERTGGSVSTLTIQRTQQEDSAVYLCASRGLMGQYFGPGTRLTVL.

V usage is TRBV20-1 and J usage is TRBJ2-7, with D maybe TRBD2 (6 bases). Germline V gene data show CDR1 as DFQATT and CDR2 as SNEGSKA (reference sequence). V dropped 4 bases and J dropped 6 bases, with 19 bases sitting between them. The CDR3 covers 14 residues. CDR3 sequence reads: CSANTGRLRGEQYF. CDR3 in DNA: TGCAGTGCTAACACCGGGAGACTAAGGGGCGAGCAGTACTTC.

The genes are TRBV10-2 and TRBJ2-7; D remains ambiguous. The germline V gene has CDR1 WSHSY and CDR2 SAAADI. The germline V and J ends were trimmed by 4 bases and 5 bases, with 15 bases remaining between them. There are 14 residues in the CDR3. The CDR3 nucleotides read TGCGCCAGCAGTGTCGAAGGGATGGTTCACGAGCAGTACTTC. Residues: CASSVEGMVHEQYF.

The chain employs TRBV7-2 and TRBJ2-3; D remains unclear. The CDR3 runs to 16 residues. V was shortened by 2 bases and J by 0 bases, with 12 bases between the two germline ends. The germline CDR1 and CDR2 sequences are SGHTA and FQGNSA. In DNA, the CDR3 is TGTGCCAGCAGCTTATCCCCAGGCACTAGCACAGATACGCAGTATTTT. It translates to CASSLSPGTSTDTQYF.